This T cell receptor beta chain originates from a study of regulatory T cells in long-lasting Graves disease. Study observations and caveats: Patients whose Graves' disease persisted exhibited lower TCR diversity than those newly diagnosed. Peripheral blood, not thyroid tissue, was the sole material studied.

Building the TCR beta libraries relied on iRepertoire HTBI primers, and CDR3 regions underwent Arm-PCR. TCRdb used MiXCR to reprocess the multiplex PCR reads, holding one entry per CDR3 protein. The sample records roughly 500,000 distinct CDR3 sequences, 20% to 25% being singletons. Time point noted: persistent/refractory GD, antithyroid drugs over 5 years with positive TRAb. The TCR library used RNA extracted from PBMCs. The source of the patients was an endocrinology department in Xi'an, China. The sample holds many counts of this clonotype. The target antigen is unknown. The sample here was peripheral blood mononuclear cells (PBMCs), taken when the disease was refractory, from a patient treated with antithyroid drugs. The receptor comes from a female donor with Graves disease.

The CDR3 reads CAISESGTDFAEQYF. CDR3 nucleotide sequence: TGTGCCATCAGTGAGTCAGGGACAGATTTTGCCGAGCAGTACTTC. V is TRBV10-3 and J is TRBJ2-7; 7 bases fit TRBD1. CDR3 length equals 15 residues. Germline lookup yields CDR1 ENHRY and CDR2 SYGVKD. V was clipped by 0 bases and J by 6 bases; unmatched bases: 8.